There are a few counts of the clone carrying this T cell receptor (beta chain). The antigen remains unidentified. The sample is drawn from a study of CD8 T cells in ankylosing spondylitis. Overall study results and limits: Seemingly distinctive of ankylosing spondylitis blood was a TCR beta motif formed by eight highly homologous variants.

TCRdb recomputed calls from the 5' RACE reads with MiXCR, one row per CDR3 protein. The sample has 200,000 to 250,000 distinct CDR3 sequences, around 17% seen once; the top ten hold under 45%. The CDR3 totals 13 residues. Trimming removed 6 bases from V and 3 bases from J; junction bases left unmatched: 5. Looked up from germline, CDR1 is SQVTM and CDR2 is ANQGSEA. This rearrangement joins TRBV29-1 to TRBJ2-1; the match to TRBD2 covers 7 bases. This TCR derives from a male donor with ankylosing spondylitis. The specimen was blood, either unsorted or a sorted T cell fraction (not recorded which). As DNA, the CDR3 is TGCAGCGTGACCGGGACTAACTACAATGAGCAGTTCTTC. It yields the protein CSVTGTNYNEQFF.